This T cell receptor (beta chain) came from a study of CD8 T cells in Susac syndrome (dated by TCRdb to about 2019). The study in broad terms: Whether CD8+ T cell activation and differentiation in Susac syndrome was antigen driven was tested using repertoire sequencing. CD8+ T cell repertoire clonality was compared between about 12 healthy donors, some 14 Susac syndrome patients and 15 multiple sclerosis patients. Results and caveats for the whole study, not just this receptor: The number of individuals in the TCR sequencing and HLA analysis was acknowledged as relatively small.

This clonotype was seen once. Its antigen has not been determined. Sequence at one end of the junction differs from germline and may be a read error. Sequences MRHNA (CDR1) and SNTAGT (CDR2) are obtained from the germline V gene. From its cysteine to its phenylalanine, the CDR3 spans 17 amino acids. Only the CDR3 DNA is retained, 51 bases long and in frame from the first base. RNA was extracted using the RNeasy kit, and about 0.5 to 1 ug of the RNA was reverse transcribed with random hexamers. The immunoSEQ multiplex PCR assay, covering 54 Vbeta and 13 Jbeta segments, was used to amplify TCR beta CDR3 regions. Bias from PCR amplification was corrected by using a synthetic template baseline for primer optimization and for computational correction. As for the authors' bioinformatics: Reads were annotated to V, D and J genes per IMGT and analyzed with immunoSEQ Analyzer, keeping only productive sequences. Clonality was calculated as one minus the Shannon entropy normalized by log2 of the number of productive unique sequences. Public and private clones were assessed among the 100 most prevalent clones of each patient and control. A clone was defined as Susac-specific if it was absent from the healthy and MS cohorts, from 1052 published viral clones and from other ImmuneACCESS disease sequences. The raw public reads went through TCRdb reprocessing: fastp at Q25, MiXCR clone calling, in-frame beta chains kept. Rows merge per CDR3 protein into single entries with the most common DNA and genes. The V and J calls and clone size are TCRdb's, not the authors'. This sample comprises about 130,000 distinct CDR3 sequences, around 85% of them detected only once. The ten largest make up around 0.51% of the sample.

Peripheral blood CD8+ and CD4+ T cells from healthy donors, Susac syndrome patients and multiple sclerosis patients were profiled using high-throughput TCR beta sequencing. Multiple sclerosis controls were treatment-naive patients with stable or active relapsing-remitting disease fulfilling revised McDonald criteria. Bulk CD8+ and CD4+ T cells were purified by magnetic negative isolation, whereas CD8+ TEMRA cells were enriched by FACS. Blood was drawn into EDTA tubes, processed within 24 hours, and PBMCs were isolated by density gradient centrifugation. PBMCs intended for TCR sequencing were frozen in liquid nitrogen and were later thawed in a 37 degrees C water bath. A purity of at least 90% was achieved for sorted or isolated CD4+, CD8+ and CD8+ TEMRA cells.

The material sequenced was CD8+ T cells from PBMCs. The rearrangement combines TRBV6-4 with TRBJ2-1; TRBD2 matches 8 bases in the middle. The clonotype was recovered from a human donor with multiple sclerosis. Read as DNA, the sequence is TGTGCCAGCAGTCCTGATAACGGGGGGGCCTCCTACAATGAGCAGTCCTTC. Its translation reads: CASSPDNGGASYNEQSF.